The rows below give T cell receptor beta chains drawn from one sample of a study of PD-1 blockade in classical Hodgkin lymphoma. The table came from immunoSEQ multiplex PCR; TCRdb's copy has only in-frame clones and leaves some out. The sample consists of tens of thousands of clones, roughly 73% of them appearing once. The sequenced sample was peripheral blood mononuclear cells (PBMCs), obtained before the second cycle of nivolumab. These receptors originate from a human donor with classical Hodgkin lymphoma. Each CDR3 is given with its conserved first and last residue. A D gene is named only where the DNA matches it firmly. Only part of the rows carry a size: once, few, many, or a class if the clone is expanded.

v_call,j_call,d_call,clone_size,cdr3_aa,cdr3_nt
TRBV25-1,TRBJ2-7,-,-,CASSEFLAGTYEQYF,TGTGCCAGCAGTGAATTCTTGGCGGGAACCTACGAGCAGTACTTC
TRBV9,TRBJ2-2,-,-,CASSVDIYTGELFF,TGTGCCAGCAGCGTGGACATTTACACCGGGGAGCTGTTTTTT
TRBV20-1,TRBJ1-1,-,few,CSASQNTEAFF,TGCAGTGCTAGCCAGAACACTGAAGCTTTCTTT
TRBV7-7,TRBJ2-7,-,medium-sized,CASSMSRSSYEQYF,TGTGCCAGCTCAATGAGCCGGAGCTCCTACGAGCAGTACTTC
TRBV6-4,TRBJ1-2,-,-,CASSENRDRHYGYTF,TGTGCCAGCAGTGAGAACAGGGATCGGCACTATGGCTACACCTTC
TRBV2,TRBJ1-5,-,-,CASSTGAAGGPQHF,TGTGCCAGCAGTACCGGGGCCGCGGGTGGGCCCCAGCATTTT
TRBV2,TRBJ1-3,-,-,CASSPGPASGNTIYF,TGTGCCAGCTCTCCGGGGCCGGCCTCTGGAAACACCATATATTTT
TRBV6-5,TRBJ1-1,-,-,CASSPGPDTEAFF,TGTGCCAGCAGTCCCGGCCCTGACACTGAAGCTTTCTTT
TRBV30,TRBJ1-2,-,-,CAWAVLGVNYGYTF,TGTGCCTGGGCCGTCTTGGGGGTGAACTATGGCTACACCTTC
TRBV7-8,TRBJ2-1,-,-,CASSLAGDPSEQFF,TGTGCCAGCAGCTTAGCTGGGGACCCGTCGGAGCAGTTCTTC
TRBV15,TRBJ1-5,-,-,CATSRVGGSSNQPQHF,TGTGCCACCAGCAGGGTCGGAGGGAGTAGCAATCAGCCCCAGCATTTT
TRBV29-1,TRBJ2-6,-,-,CSVTFSGANVLTF,TGCAGCGTGACGTTCTCTGGGGCCAACGTCCTGACTTTC
TRBV10-2,TRBJ2-7,TRBD2,-,CASTGTITREQYF,TGCGCCAGCACCGGGACTATAACCCGCGAGCAGTACTTC
TRBV6-1,TRBJ2-3,TRBD1,-,CASSELRTGWEDTQYF,TGTGCCAGCAGTGAACTAAGGACAGGGTGGGAAGATACGCAGTATTTT
TRBV9,TRBJ2-7,TRBD2,-,CASSVGGSYEQYF,TGTGCCAGCAGCGTGGGGGGGTCCTACGAGCAGTACTTC
TRBV7-8,TRBJ2-1,TRBD2,-,CASSLSTSSGAYNEQFF,TGTGCCAGCAGCCTATCCACCTCTAGCGGGGCATACAATGAGCAGTTCTTC
TRBV18,TRBJ2-4,-,once,CASSPNGRGGIQYF,TGTGCCAGCTCACCAAACGGGCGTGGGGGCATTCAGTACTTC
TRBV29-1,TRBJ2-5,TRBD1,-,CSVGPTGGRETQYF,TGCAGCGTTGGACCGACAGGGGGGAGGGAGACCCAGTACTTC
TRBV20-1,TRBJ2-7,TRBD2,-,CSASGRGEQYF,TGCAGTGCTAGCGGGAGGGGGGAGCAGTACTTC
TRBV7-8,TRBJ2-7,TRBD1,-,CASSWDRDYEQYF,TGTGCCAGCAGCTGGGACAGGGACTACGAGCAGTACTTC
TRBV6-5,TRBJ2-7,-,-,CASSYSWAYEQYF,TGTGCCAGCAGTTACTCCTGGGCCTACGAGCAGTACTTC
TRBV19,TRBJ2-1,-,few,CASSVVYNEQFF,TGTGCCAGTAGTGTCGTCTACAATGAGCAGTTCTTC
TRBV27,TRBJ1-2,-,once,CASSLRGLSYGYTF,TGTGCCAGCAGTTTGCGGGGGCTTAGCTATGGCTACACCTTC
TRBV28,TRBJ2-5,TRBD2,-,CASSLLGTSGSETQYF,TGTGCCAGCAGTTTATTGGGGACTAGCGGGAGCGAGACCCAGTACTTC
TRBV15,TRBJ1-2,-,few,CATSRDLTGQPYGYTF,TGTGCCACCAGCAGAGACCTCACTGGCCAGCCCTATGGCTACACCTTC
TRBV6-4,TRBJ1-1,-,few,CASRDQGTEAFF,TGTGCCAGCAGGGATCAGGGGACTGAAGCTTTCTTT
TRBV11-2,TRBJ2-5,-,-,CASSQHRGQETQYF,TGTGCCAGCAGCCAGCACCGGGGGCAAGAGACCCAGTACTTC
TRBV28,TRBJ1-6,-,-,CASSSAGGAASLHF,TGTGCCAGCAGTTCTGCTGGTGGGGCCGCTTCCCTCCACTTT
TRBV11-2,TRBJ1-3,-,-,CASSLGSSGNTIYF,TGTGCCAGCAGTCTCGGGAGCTCTGGAAACACCATATATTTT
TRBV5-1,TRBJ2-7,TRBD2,-,CASSLGELGGSEQYF,TGCGCCAGCAGCTTGGGAGAATTGGGAGGGAGCGAGCAGTACTTC
TRBV2,TRBJ2-1,TRBD2,-,CASSVVAGSYNEQFF,TGTGCCAGCAGTGTCGTAGCGGGATCCTACAATGAGCAGTTCTTC
TRBV19,TRBJ2-3,TRBD2,-,CASSMVRGSGTDTQYF,TGTGCCAGTAGTATGGTCCGCGGGAGTGGCACAGATACGCAGTATTTT
TRBV4-2,TRBJ2-2,-,few,CASRPAENTGELFF,TGTGCCAGCAGACCCGCGGAGAACACCGGGGAGCTGTTTTTT
TRBV5-1,TRBJ1-1,-,-,CASSLAQGNTEAFF,TGCGCCAGCAGCTTGGCGCAGGGGAACACTGAAGCTTTCTTT
TRBV19,TRBJ1-2,-,large,CASKGSGGYTF,TGTGCCAGTAAAGGTTCCGGTGGCTACACCTTC
TRBV4-1,TRBJ2-7,-,-,CASSQDRGEQYF,TGCGCCAGCAGCCAAGATCGGGGCGAGCAGTACTTC
TRBV4-2,TRBJ2-3,-,-,CASSQAEEDTQYF,TGTGCCAGCAGCCAAGCTGAGGAAGATACGCAGTATTTT
TRBV6-6,TRBJ1-1,TRBD1,-,CASSPGDRRNTEAFF,TGTGCCAGCAGTCCCGGGGACAGACGAAACACTGAAGCTTTCTTT
TRBV4-2,TRBJ2-7,TRBD1,-,CASSQEGQGDNEQYF,TGTGCCAGCAGCCAAGAGGGACAGGGGGACAACGAGCAGTACTTC
TRBV18,TRBJ2-3,TRBD1,-,CASSPRMTGGSDTQYF,TGTGCCAGCTCACCACGGATGACAGGGGGTTCAGATACGCAGTATTTT
TRBV6-5,TRBJ2-7,TRBD2,-,CASRATPERDYEQYF,TGTGCCAGCAGAGCTACTCCCGAGCGGGACTACGAGCAGTACTTC
TRBV25-1,TRBJ2-7,TRBD1,once,CASSVSDRDEQYF,TGTGCCAGCAGTGTCTCGGACAGGGACGAGCAGTACTTC